The rows below give T cell receptor beta chains drawn from one sample of a study of shared clonotypes between healthy human individuals. Produced via immunoSEQ multiplex PCR; TCRdb's table is partial and in-frame only. The sample shows roughly 2 million clones, roughly 96% of them seen only once. Sample: naive CD4+ T cells sorted from blood. Source of these receptors: a man between 18 and 35 years old in good health. Each CDR3 is given with its conserved first and last residue. Fields, in order: D gene, clone size, V gene, J gene, CDR3 protein, CDR3 DNA. A D gene is named only where the DNA matches it firmly. Clone size is stated in some rows and not others, as once, few, many or a class when expanded.

d_call: NA; clone_size: NA; v_call: TRBV6-5; j_call: TRBJ2-2; cdr3_aa: CASRTQGGNTGELFF; cdr3_nt: TGTGCCAGCAGAACTCAGGGGGGGAACACCGGGGAGCTGTTTTTT
d_call: TRBD1; clone_size: NA; v_call: TRBV5-4; j_call: TRBJ1-1; cdr3_aa: CASSLTGELEAFF; cdr3_nt: TGTGCCAGCAGCCTGACAGGGGAACTTGAAGCTTTCTTT
d_call: TRBD1; clone_size: NA; v_call: TRBV19; j_call: TRBJ2-7; cdr3_aa: CASSTSRGQASYEQYF; cdr3_nt: TGTGCCAGTAGTACTTCTAGGGGACAGGCCTCCTACGAGCAGTACTTC
d_call: NA; clone_size: NA; v_call: TRBV28; j_call: TRBJ2-7; cdr3_aa: CASSLGSSGEQYF; cdr3_nt: TGTGCCAGCAGCCTAGGGTCCTCCGGCGAGCAGTACTTC
d_call: NA; clone_size: NA; v_call: TRBV19; j_call: TRBJ1-1; cdr3_aa: CASSISGITNTEAFF; cdr3_nt: TGTGCCAGTAGTATTTCCGGGATTACGAACACTGAAGCTTTCTTT
d_call: NA; clone_size: NA; v_call: TRBV29-1; j_call: TRBJ1-4; cdr3_aa: CSVKQGNEKLFF; cdr3_nt: TGCAGCGTTAAACAGGGTAATGAAAAACTGTTTTTT
d_call: NA; clone_size: NA; v_call: TRBV11-2; j_call: TRBJ1-1; cdr3_aa: CASSASSGGKTEAFF; cdr3_nt: TGTGCCAGCAGCGCCTCCTCCGGGGGAAAGACTGAAGCTTTCTTT
d_call: NA; clone_size: NA; v_call: TRBV18; j_call: TRBJ1-1; cdr3_aa: CASSPLDSMNTEAFF; cdr3_nt: TGTGCCAGCTCACCACTTGACAGCATGAACACTGAAGCTTTCTTT
d_call: NA; clone_size: NA; v_call: TRBV6-5; j_call: TRBJ2-1; cdr3_aa: CASSYSSTATYDEQFF; cdr3_nt: TGTGCCAGCAGTTACTCATCGACAGCAACGTACGATGAGCAGTTCTTC
d_call: NA; clone_size: NA; v_call: TRBV5-1; j_call: TRBJ2-7; cdr3_aa: CASSSSSRGASYEQYF; cdr3_nt: TGCGCCAGCAGCTCATCCTCCAGGGGGGCCTCCTACGAGCAGTACTTC
d_call: TRBD1; clone_size: NA; v_call: TRBV5-4; j_call: TRBJ1-1; cdr3_aa: CASSWDSYTEAFF; cdr3_nt: TGTGCCAGCAGCTGGGACAGCTACACTGAAGCTTTCTTT
d_call: NA; clone_size: NA; v_call: TRBV5-1; j_call: TRBJ2-5; cdr3_aa: CASSLGGIAETQYF; cdr3_nt: TGCGCCAGCAGCTTGGGAGGGATTGCCGAGACCCAGTACTTC
d_call: NA; clone_size: NA; v_call: TRBV29-1; j_call: TRBJ1-6; cdr3_aa: CSVGDSSYNSPLHF; cdr3_nt: TGCAGCGTTGGAGACAGCTCCTATAATTCACCCCTCCACTTT
d_call: NA; clone_size: once; v_call: TRBV5-6; j_call: TRBJ2-5; cdr3_aa: CASSPDLTETQYF; cdr3_nt: TGTGCCAGCAGCCCGGACCTGACAGAGACCCAGTACTTC
d_call: TRBD2; clone_size: NA; v_call: TRBV4-1; j_call: TRBJ2-1; cdr3_aa: CASSREGSYNEQFF; cdr3_nt: TGCGCCAGCAGCCGGGAGGGTTCCTACAATGAGCAGTTCTTC
d_call: NA; clone_size: NA; v_call: TRBV5-1; j_call: TRBJ2-3; cdr3_aa: CASSLARRDTQYF; cdr3_nt: TGCGCCAGCAGCTTGGCCCGGCGGGATACGCAGTATTTT
d_call: TRBD2; clone_size: NA; v_call: TRBV10-3; j_call: TRBJ2-7; cdr3_aa: CAISVPAGGPQQYF; cdr3_nt: TGTGCCATCAGTGTTCCGGCGGGAGGGCCCCAGCAGTACTTC
d_call: NA; clone_size: NA; v_call: TRBV2; j_call: TRBJ2-1; cdr3_aa: CASSGQNEQFF; cdr3_nt: TGTGCCAGCAGTGGACAGAATGAGCAGTTCTTC
d_call: NA; clone_size: NA; v_call: TRBV13; j_call: TRBJ2-3; cdr3_aa: CASRRKEAGYTDTQYF; cdr3_nt: TGTGCCAGCAGACGCAAGGAGGCGGGGTACACAGATACGCAGTATTTT
d_call: TRBD1; clone_size: many; v_call: TRBV4-3; j_call: TRBJ2-6; cdr3_aa: CASSHNVLGQGASGANVLTF; cdr3_nt: TGCGCCAGCAGCCACAACGTGCTGGGACAGGGGGCATCTGGGGCCAACGTCCTGACTTTC
d_call: NA; clone_size: NA; v_call: TRBV7-9; j_call: TRBJ2-7; cdr3_aa: CASSSTVSYEQYF; cdr3_nt: TGTGCCAGCAGCTCGACTGTATCCTACGAGCAGTACTTC
d_call: NA; clone_size: NA; v_call: TRBV28; j_call: TRBJ2-7; cdr3_aa: CASSPAPTGWGYEQYF; cdr3_nt: TGTGCCAGCAGTCCCGCCCCCACAGGGTGGGGATACGAGCAGTACTTC
d_call: TRBD2; clone_size: NA; v_call: TRBV18; j_call: TRBJ2-1; cdr3_aa: CASSLGTSGTYNEQFF; cdr3_nt: TGTGCCAGCTCTCTCGGGACTAGCGGGACCTACAATGAGCAGTTCTTC
d_call: NA; clone_size: NA; v_call: TRBV5-1; j_call: TRBJ1-1; cdr3_aa: CASTGNTEAFF; cdr3_nt: TGCGCCAGCACAGGAAACACTGAAGCTTTCTTT
d_call: NA; clone_size: NA; v_call: TRBV6-6; j_call: TRBJ2-7; cdr3_aa: CASSYSTAYEQYF; cdr3_nt: TGTGCCAGCAGTTACAGTACAGCCTACGAGCAGTACTTC
d_call: TRBD1; clone_size: NA; v_call: TRBV30; j_call: TRBJ1-1; cdr3_aa: CAWNRDRLTFF; cdr3_nt: TGTGCCTGGAACCGGGACAGGTTAACTTTCTTT
d_call: NA; clone_size: once; v_call: TRBV7-8; j_call: TRBJ1-1; cdr3_aa: CASSEVRQVAFF; cdr3_nt: TGTGCCAGCAGCGAGGTACGGCAGGTAGCTTTCTTT
d_call: TRBD2; clone_size: NA; v_call: TRBV5-1; j_call: TRBJ2-1; cdr3_aa: CASSLVSSGNEQFF; cdr3_nt: TGCGCCAGCAGCTTGGTTTCTAGCGGGAATGAGCAGTTCTTC
d_call: NA; clone_size: NA; v_call: TRBV9; j_call: TRBJ1-1; cdr3_aa: CASSVGEVKGNTEAFF; cdr3_nt: TGTGCCAGCAGCGTAGGGGAAGTAAAGGGGAACACTGAAGCTTTCTTT
d_call: TRBD1; clone_size: NA; v_call: TRBV4-3; j_call: TRBJ2-7; cdr3_aa: CASSQGIGQDEQYF; cdr3_nt: TGCGCCAGCAGCCAAGGTATAGGACAGGACGAGCAGTACTTC
d_call: TRBD1; clone_size: NA; v_call: TRBV19; j_call: TRBJ1-1; cdr3_aa: CASRTGTVGSTEAFF; cdr3_nt: TGTGCCAGTAGAACAGGGACAGTGGGGAGCACTGAAGCTTTCTTT
d_call: TRBD2; clone_size: NA; v_call: TRBV7-2; j_call: TRBJ2-6; cdr3_aa: CASSSWTSGTGANVLTF; cdr3_nt: TGTGCCAGCAGCTCTTGGACTAGCGGGACCGGGGCCAACGTCCTGACTTTC
d_call: NA; clone_size: NA; v_call: TRBV7-2; j_call: TRBJ2-3; cdr3_aa: CASSSHRSGPTDTQYF; cdr3_nt: TGTGCCAGCAGCTCCCACCGCAGCGGACCCACAGATACGCAGTATTTT
d_call: TRBD2; clone_size: NA; v_call: TRBV5-1; j_call: TRBJ2-5; cdr3_aa: CASSLGLAGGQETQYF; cdr3_nt: TGCGCCAGCAGCTTAGGACTAGCGGGAGGCCAAGAGACCCAGTACTTC
d_call: TRBD1; clone_size: once; v_call: TRBV5-1; j_call: TRBJ2-3; cdr3_aa: CASSLRDRGRLDTQYF; cdr3_nt: TGCGCCAGCAGCCTCCGGGACAGGGGGCGACTAGATACGCAGTATTTT
d_call: NA; clone_size: NA; v_call: TRBV4-1; j_call: TRBJ2-2; cdr3_aa: CASSQGVGRQLTGELFF; cdr3_nt: TGCGCCAGCAGCCAAGGAGTCGGGAGACAGCTCACCGGGGAGCTGTTTTTT
d_call: TRBD1; clone_size: NA; v_call: TRBV10-3; j_call: TRBJ1-6; cdr3_aa: CAISDDRVSPLHF; cdr3_nt: TGTGCCATCAGCGATGACAGGGTTTCACCCCTCCACTTT
d_call: TRBD2; clone_size: NA; v_call: TRBV10-3; j_call: TRBJ2-3; cdr3_aa: CAITARSGGSTDTQYF; cdr3_nt: TGTGCCATCACCGCTCGGAGCGGGGGAAGCACAGATACGCAGTATTTT
d_call: NA; clone_size: NA; v_call: TRBV7-8; j_call: TRBJ2-7; cdr3_aa: CASSLEVGANYEQYF; cdr3_nt: TGTGCCAGCAGCTTAGAGGTGGGGGCAAACTACGAGCAGTACTTC
d_call: NA; clone_size: NA; v_call: TRBV7-9; j_call: TRBJ2-7; cdr3_aa: CASSPLGGGREQYF; cdr3_nt: TGTGCCAGCAGCCCCCTCGGCGGAGGTCGGGAGCAGTACTTC
d_call: NA; clone_size: NA; v_call: TRBV27; j_call: TRBJ1-4; cdr3_aa: CASSLKGSGSRGFTEKLFF; cdr3_nt: TGTGCCAGCAGTTTAAAAGGGTCGGGCAGTCGAGGGTTTACTGAAAAACTGTTTTTT
d_call: NA; clone_size: NA; v_call: TRBV13; j_call: TRBJ1-1; cdr3_aa: CASSFSPGHTEAFF; cdr3_nt: TGTGCCAGCAGCTTTTCCCCGGGGCACACTGAAGCTTTCTTT
d_call: TRBD2; clone_size: NA; v_call: TRBV5-1; j_call: TRBJ2-5; cdr3_aa: CASGGVEASGQETQYF; cdr3_nt: TGCGCCAGCGGAGGGGTGGAGGCTAGCGGCCAAGAGACCCAGTACTTC
d_call: NA; clone_size: NA; v_call: TRBV28; j_call: TRBJ1-1; cdr3_aa: CASRAYMNTEAFF; cdr3_nt: TGTGCCAGCAGGGCATACATGAACACTGAAGCTTTCTTT
d_call: NA; clone_size: NA; v_call: TRBV19; j_call: TRBJ1-3; cdr3_aa: CASSPSSGGGNTIYF; cdr3_nt: TGTGCCAGTAGTCCCTCATCGGGAGGCGGAAACACCATATATTTT
d_call: TRBD2; clone_size: NA; v_call: TRBV10-3; j_call: TRBJ2-1; cdr3_aa: CAISGASGHYNEQFF; cdr3_nt: TGTGCCATCTCTGGGGCTAGCGGACACTACAATGAGCAGTTCTTC
d_call: NA; clone_size: NA; v_call: TRBV7-9; j_call: TRBJ2-7; cdr3_aa: CASSQGSDEQYF; cdr3_nt: TGTGCCAGCAGCCAGGGGTCCGACGAGCAGTACTTC
d_call: NA; clone_size: NA; v_call: TRBV29-1; j_call: TRBJ1-1; cdr3_aa: CSVTGTLNTEAFF; cdr3_nt: TGCAGCGTTACCGGGACACTGAACACTGAAGCTTTCTTT
d_call: NA; clone_size: NA; v_call: TRBV30; j_call: TRBJ1-6; cdr3_aa: CAWGSGPNSPLHF; cdr3_nt: TGTGCCTGGGGGTCGGGGCCTAATTCACCCCTCCACTTT
d_call: NA; clone_size: NA; v_call: TRBV30; j_call: TRBJ2-5; cdr3_aa: CAWSVNAGQKETQYF; cdr3_nt: TGTGCCTGGAGTGTAAATGCGGGGCAGAAAGAGACCCAGTACTTC
d_call: TRBD2; clone_size: NA; v_call: TRBV7-2; j_call: TRBJ2-3; cdr3_aa: CASSFGLAGGTDTQYF; cdr3_nt: TGTGCCAGCAGCTTTGGGCTAGCGGGGGGCACAGATACGCAGTATTTT
d_call: NA; clone_size: NA; v_call: TRBV19; j_call: TRBJ1-2; cdr3_aa: CASSTGSRVGYTF; cdr3_nt: TGTGCCAGTAGTACTGGCAGCCGAGTTGGCTACACCTTC